One sample yielded the 31 T cell receptor beta chains listed below, sequenced in a study of CD8 T cells in Susac syndrome. The authors reverse transcribed roughly 0.5 to 1 ug RNA with random hexamers. TCRdb re-derived calls from the immunoSEQ multiplex PCR reads in MiXCR, one entry per CDR3 protein. Here the sample spans 84,000 or so distinct CDR3 sequences, around 93% being singletons. Sequenced: CD8+ T cells from PBMCs. These receptors all come from a human donor with Susac syndrome.

The J gene is TRBJ2-1, the V gene TRBV28; D remains unclear. This CDR3 has 13 amino acids. Trimming removed 2 bases at V and 4 bases at J, with 6 bases between. Germline V gene sequence: CDR1 MDHEN, CDR2 SYDVKM. The CDR3 DNA sequence: TGTGCCAGCAGTTTAATCTGGTACAATGAGCAGTTCTTC. Translating gives CASSLIWYNEQFF. Full variable domain (outside the CDR3, taken from reference TRBV28 and TRBJ2-1): DVKVTQSSRYLVKRTGEKVFLECVQDMDHENMFWYRQDPGLGLRLIYFSYDVKMKEKGDIPEGYSVSREKKERFSLILESASTNQTSMYLCASSLIWYNEQFFGPGTRLTVL.

The sample holds one count of this clonotype. The chain is built from TRBV27 and TRBJ2-2; TRBD2 aligns across 7 bases. The junction had 0 bases not matched to a gene; V was cut back by 8 bases and J by 6 bases. The CDR3 totals 11 residues. The V gene's germline CDR1 is MNHEY and CDR2 SMNVEV (reference sequence). The CDR3 DNA reads TGTGCCAGCGGGAGGGCCGGGGAGCTGTTTTTT. Its protein is CASGRAGELFF.

The rearrangement links TRBV7-6 to TRBJ2-1; a weak D match, TRBD2 (6 bases). Looked up from germline, CDR1 is SGHVS and CDR2 is FNYEAQ. The CDR3 runs to 15 residues. Trimming cost V 1 base and J 10 bases, with 17 bases left between them. Here the CDR3 reads CASSLVGGPRGEQFF. The CDR3, as DNA: TGTGCCAGCAGCTTAGTCGGAGGCCCTCGGGGGGAGCAGTTCTTC.

The genes are TRBV27 and TRBJ1-5, with TRBD1 as a possible D gene (6 bases). CDR1 and CDR2 (germline): MNHEY, SMNVEV (reference sequence). The length of the CDR3 is 13 residues. Trimming removed 6 bases from V and 6 bases from J, with 12 bases in between. The CDR3: CASSQNRAQPQHF. CDR3 bases: TGTGCCAGCAGCCAAAACAGGGCTCAGCCCCAGCATTTT.

CDR3 residues: CASSLRSDYEQYF. The CDR3 DNA sequence: TGTGCCAGCAGTTTGCGGTCAGACTACGAGCAGTACTTC. The chain combines TRBV12-3 or TRBV12-4 with TRBJ2-7; D call uncertain. The V end was cut by 3 bases, the J end by 3 bases, with 9 bases between. The CDR3 contains 13 residues.

The chain is built from TRBV19 and TRBJ2-3; TRBD1 might be the D (5 bases). CDR3 size: 15 residues. V lost 5 bases and J 1 base, leaving 13 bases between the germline ends. Germline CDR1 is LNHDA and CDR2 is SQIVND (reference sequence). CDR3 region: CASSHGAGRTDTQYF. CDR3 bases: TGTGCCAGTAGTCATGGGGCAGGCCGCACAGATACGCAGTATTTT.

The chain is built from TRBV27 and TRBJ2-7, with TRBD2 matching over 9 bases. Looked up from germline, CDR1 is MNHEY and CDR2 is SMNVEV (reference sequence). The CDR3 has 15 amino acids. V lost 5 bases and J lost 5; bases outside the gene matches: 10. The CDR3 DNA reads as TGTGCCAGCAGTCTCCTCCCGGGACTAGCAAACGAGCAGTACTTC. Translated: CASSLLPGLANEQYF.

The V and J genes are TRBV4-2 and TRBJ2-3; TRBD2 aligns across 13 bases. The germline gives CDR1 LGHNA, CDR2 YNFKEQ. V lost 0 bases to trimming and J lost 5 bases; unmatched junction nucleotides: 11. This CDR3 comprises 19 residues. The CDR3 here is CASSQEPIGLAGVGDTQYF. For the CDR3, the DNA is TGTGCCAGCAGCCAAGAACCAATAGGACTAGCGGGAGTGGGAGATACGCAGTATTTT.

This clonotype has only a few counts. The chain links TRBV19 to TRBJ2-7; unclear D gene. Trimming removed 7 bases at V and 1 base at J, with 5 bases between. This CDR3 comprises 11 residues. The germline CDR1 and CDR2 sequences are LNHDA and SQIVND (reference sequence). The CDR3 spells CASTDSYEQYF. For the CDR3, the DNA is TGTGCCAGTACGGATTCCTACGAGCAGTACTTC.

The chain recombines TRBV6-2 or TRBV6-3 with TRBJ1-2; D is ambiguous. The V end lost 4 bases, the J end lost 5 bases, and 17 bases lay between the germline ends. The CDR3 loop spans 15 amino acids. Germline V lookup: CDR1 MNHEY, CDR2 SVGEGT. CDR3 amino acids: CASSSDRSPLYGYTF. CDR3 DNA: TGTGCCAGCAGTTCTGACCGCTCCCCTTTGTATGGCTACACCTTC.

This clonotype was observed a single time. The V and J genes are TRBV11-1 and TRBJ2-7; D not resolved. The V and J ends lost 5 bases and 0 bases respectively, with 11 bases between them. In germline, CDR1 is SGHAT, CDR2 FQDESV (reference sequence). This CDR3 region has 14 residues. The CDR3, as DNA: TGTGCCAGCAGCCCTCAGTTTCTCTCCTACGAGCAGTACTTC. Its protein product is CASSPQFLSYEQYF. Together with reference TRBV11-1 and TRBJ2-7, the CDR3 gives the full variable domain: EAEVAQSPRYKITEKSQAVAFWCDPISGHATLYWYRQILGQGPELLVQFQDESVVDDSQLPKDRFSAERLKGVDSTLKIQPAELGDSAMYLCASSPQFLSYEQYFGPGTRLTVT.

J is TRBJ1-1 and V is TRBV27, with a tentative D call TRBD1 (6 bases). The CDR3 is made up of 14 amino acids. Germline V gene data show CDR1 as MNHEY and CDR2 as SMNVEV (reference sequence). The V end was cut by 2 bases, the J end by 4 bases, with 11 bases between. The CDR3 reads CASSLVHRVTEAFF. CDR3 in DNA: TGTGCCAGCAGTTTAGTACACAGGGTCACTGAAGCTTTCTTT.

The V and J genes are TRBV5-1 and TRBJ2-7; D remains ambiguous. Trimming removed 6 bases from V and 2 bases from J, with 3 bases in between. This CDR3 region has 10 residues. The germline CDR1 and CDR2 sequences are SGHRS and YFSETQ. CDR3 protein: CASITYEQYF. The CDR3 DNA is TGCGCCAGCATAACCTACGAGCAGTACTTC.

The CDR3 sequence: CAISESKGDSYTF. CDR3 bases: TGTGCCATCAGTGAGTCTAAAGGGGACAGCTACACCTTC. The V gene is TRBV10-3, the J gene TRBJ1-2; a possible D gene is TRBD1 (6 bases). The CDR3 has 13 amino acids. Germline values: CDR1 ENHRY, CDR2 SYGVKD. V lost 0 bases to trimming and J lost 9 bases, with 11 bases between them.

This rearrangement joins TRBV20-1 to TRBJ2-5; perhaps TRBD1 as D (6 bases). CDR3 length: 12 amino acids. V was clipped by 7 bases and J by 3 bases, with 12 bases between them. The germline CDR1 and CDR2 sequences are DFQATT and SNEGSKA (reference sequence). The CDR3 nucleotides are TGCAGTGAGGCAGGGGAGAAAGAGACCCAGTACTTC. It is translated as CSEAGEKETQYF.

The chain uses TRBV3-1 and TRBJ2-2; D call uncertain. Trimming cost V 6 bases and J 3 bases, with 11 bases left between them. This CDR3 spans 14 amino acids. Per germline, CDR1 LGHDT and CDR2 YNNKEL (reference sequence). Here the CDR3 DNA reads TGTGCCAGCAGTCCAAGGGTAGACACCGGGGAGCTGTTTTTT. Protein sequence: CASSPRVDTGELFF.

The genes are TRBV29-1 and TRBJ2-5, with a weak D call TRBD2 (6 bases). CDR1 and CDR2 (germline): SQVTM, ANQGSEA. The CDR3 is 16 amino acids. The germline V and J ends were trimmed by 6 bases and 5 bases, with 25 bases remaining between them. CDR3 nucleotides: TGCAGCGTCTCACAAGCTGGCGGGACCTACGGGGAGACCCAGTACTTC. Encoded protein: CSVSQAGGTYGETQYF.

This chain's CDR3 is CASSQVWGNQETQYF. The CDR3 nucleotides read TGTGCCAGCAGCCAAGTCTGGGGCAACCAAGAGACCCAGTACTTC. The rearrangement joins TRBV3-1 to TRBJ2-5, with D possibly being TRBD1 (5 bases). The CDR3 is 15 residues long. Trimming removed 1 base from V and 0 bases from J, with 9 bases in between. CDR1 is LGHDT, CDR2 YNNKEL, per germline (reference sequence).

The chain joins TRBV9 to TRBJ2-7; the match to TRBD1 covers 11 bases. V trimming: 0 bases; J trimming: 3 bases; junction bases outside the gene matches: 5. Germline values: CDR1 SGDLS, CDR2 YYNGEE. The length of the CDR3 is 16 residues. The CDR3 nucleotides read TGTGCCAGCAGCGTAGCTTCCGGGACAGGGGGCTACGAGCAGTACTTC. This translates into CASSVASGTGGYEQYF.

This clonotype was picked up one time. The rearrangement uses TRBV9 and TRBJ2-1; 12 nucleotides align to TRBD2. Germline trimming cut 1 base from V and 3 bases from J; bases unmatched to any gene: 8. This CDR3 has 18 amino acids. CDR1 is SGDLS and CDR2 is YYNGEE in the germline V gene. CDR3 bases: TGTGCCAGCAGCGTATCGACTAGCGGGAGCGAAAACTACAATGAGCAGTTCTTC. It translates to CASSVSTSGSENYNEQFF. The full variable domain, in which reference TRBV9 and TRBJ2-1 provide the parts outside the CDR3, is DSGVTQTPKHLITATGQRVTLRCSPRSGDLSVYWYQQSLDQGLQFLIQYYNGEERAKGNILERFSAQQFPDLHSELNLSSLELGDSALYFCASSVSTSGSENYNEQFFGPGTRLTVL.

The gene calls are TRBV6-2 or TRBV6-3 and TRBJ1-2; 8 bases fit TRBD1. The germline CDR1 and CDR2 sequences are MNHEY and SVGEGT. V lost 5 bases and J lost 4; bases outside the gene matches: 3. There are 13 residues in the CDR3. The CDR3 region is CASSGQGPYGYTF. The CDR3 DNA reads as TGTGCCAGCAGTGGACAGGGACCCTATGGCTACACCTTC.

The V gene is TRBV29-1, the J gene TRBJ2-5; 9 bases are a match to TRBD1. There are 15 residues in the CDR3. The germline CDR1 and CDR2 sequences are SQVTM and ANQGSEA. The ends lost 3 bases at V and 5 bases at J; junction bases unmatched: 10. CDR3 in DNA: TGCAGCGTTGACCGGACAGGGGTTATGGGGGAGACCCAGTACTTC. It codes for CSVDRTGVMGETQYF.

The J gene is TRBJ1-1, the V gene TRBV27, with TRBD1 as a possible D gene (5 bases). V lost 3 bases and J lost 3, with 11 bases in between. From germline, CDR1 is MNHEY and CDR2 SMNVEV (reference sequence). The CDR3 length is 14 residues. The CDR3 protein is CASSLVGGDTEAFF. The CDR3 bases are TGTGCCAGCAGTTTGGTCGGAGGGGACACTGAAGCTTTCTTT.

This sequence joins TRBV5-1 and TRBJ2-2; 9 positions match TRBD2. V lost 0 bases, J lost 7 bases, and 10 bases stayed unmatched. The CDR3 is 17 amino acids. Per germline, CDR1 SGHRS and CDR2 YFSETQ. The DNA of the CDR3 is TGCGCCAGCAGCTTGGGCGATCTAGCGGGGACCAGCGGGGAGCTGTTTTTT. This codes for CASSLGDLAGTSGELFF.

V gene TRBV9 combines with J gene TRBJ2-2; 9 bases line up with TRBD2. Germline CDR1 SGDLS, CDR2 YYNGEE. This CDR3 is built from 16 residues. The ends lost 4 bases at V and 6 bases at J; junction bases unmatched: 10. In DNA, the CDR3 is TGTGCCAGCAGCTTCCGGCGGGAGGGCCGGGCCGGGGAGCTGTTTTTT. Residues: CASSFRREGRAGELFF. Drawing the rest from reference TRBV9 and TRBJ2-2, the complete variable domain is DSGVTQTPKHLITATGQRVTLRCSPRSGDLSVYWYQQSLDQGLQFLIQYYNGEERAKGNILERFSAQQFPDLHSELNLSSLELGDSALYFCASSFRREGRAGELFFGEGSRLTVL.

This clonotype has more than one count but fewer than ten. V and J are TRBV6-6 and TRBJ2-7; D remains ambiguous. Germline CDR1 reads MNHNY; CDR2 reads SVGAGI (reference sequence). V was clipped by 2 bases and J by 2 bases, with 7 bases between them. This CDR3 comprises 13 residues. The CDR3 here is CASSYTPAYEQYF. The CDR3 DNA reads TGTGCCAGCAGTTACACCCCAGCCTACGAGCAGTACTTC.

V usage is TRBV7-3 and J usage is TRBJ2-5; D is ambiguous. This CDR3 region has 11 residues. The V gene's germline CDR1 is SGHTA and CDR2 FQGTGA. The V end was cut by 3 bases, the J end by 5 bases, with 4 bases between. Written as DNA, the CDR3 is TGTGCCAGCAGCTTCTTGGAGACCCAGTACTTC. This encodes CASSFLETQYF.

This clonotype was counted once. V gene TRBV15 combines with J gene TRBJ2-7; TRBD2 matches 11 bases. Germline assignment: CDR1 LNHNV and CDR2 YYDKDF (reference sequence). Germline trimming cut 4 bases from V and 5 bases from J; bases unmatched to any gene: 4. This CDR3 has 14 amino acids. CDR3 residues: CATSNSGRADEQYF. As DNA, the CDR3 is TGTGCCACCAGCAATAGCGGGAGGGCTGACGAGCAGTACTTC. Full variable domain (remainder filled in from reference TRBV15 and TRBJ2-7): DAMVIQNPRYQVTQFGKPVTLSCSQTLNHNVMYWYQQKSSQAPKLLFHYYDKDFNNEADTPDNFQSRRPNTSFCFLDIRSPGLGDTAMYLCATSNSGRADEQYFGPGTRLTVT.

The chain carries TRBV3-1 and TRBJ2-5; D unresolved. In germline, CDR1 is LGHDT, CDR2 YNNKEL (reference sequence). V gave up 5 bases and J gave up 4 bases, with 17 bases separating them. The CDR3 loop spans 15 amino acids. The CDR3 region has the DNA TGTGCCAGCAGCAAATCCGACCATACCGGAGAGACCCAGTACTTC. It translates to CASSKSDHTGETQYF.

The J gene is TRBJ2-1, the V gene TRBV12-3 or TRBV12-4; D is ambiguous. The CDR3 spans 14 residues. V lost 2 bases and J lost 0, with 5 bases in between. The chain's CDR3 is CASSLSSSYNEQFF. The CDR3 nucleotides are TGTGCCAGCAGTTTAAGCAGCTCCTACAATGAGCAGTTCTTC.

This chain links TRBV5-1 with TRBJ2-1; 7 bases match TRBD1. This CDR3 has 16 residues. Germline values: CDR1 SGHRS, CDR2 YFSETQ. V shed 0 bases and J 4 bases; nucleotides not matched to a gene: 7. DNA of the CDR3: TGCGCCAGCAGCTTGGACCCGGGACAGAGTTACAATGAGCAGTTCTTC. Protein: CASSLDPGQSYNEQFF.